The 27 T cell receptor beta chains below all came from one sample that was sequenced in a study of cytomegalovirus exposure and HLA in healthy donors. Using immunoSEQ multiplex PCR, the repertoire was profiled, and TCRdb retains in-frame clones only, with some absent. Of a few hundred thousand clones listed, 80% to 90% are singletons. The sample consisted of PBMCs. The receptors were gathered from a young woman in good health and CMV-seronegative.

This clone has only one observation. The chain links TRBV9 to TRBJ2-5; 11 bases line up with TRBD2. The V gene's germline CDR1 is SGDLS and CDR2 YYNGEE. The junction had 6 bases not matched to a gene; V was cut back by 4 bases and J by 1 base. CDR3 size: 16 residues. The CDR3 loop is CASSPQLAGGQETQYF. CDR3 sequence (DNA): TGTGCCAGCAGCCCTCAGCTAGCGGGGGGCCAAGAGACCCAGTACTTC.

This chain connects TRBV28 to TRBJ1-2; D is possibly TRBD1 (5 bases). CDR1 and CDR2 (germline): MDHEN, SYDVKM. This CDR3 has 11 amino acids. Trimming removed 6 bases at V and 4 bases at J, with 6 bases between. This chain's CDR3 is CASRGLYGYTF. The CDR3 DNA reads as TGTGCCAGCAGGGGACTCTATGGCTACACCTTC.

The V gene is TRBV5-1, the J gene TRBJ2-1; perhaps TRBD2 as D (6 bases). In germline, CDR1 is SGHRS, CDR2 YFSETQ. The CDR3 has 16 residues. Deletions cut 4 bases from V and 5 bases from J, with 19 bases between. The CDR3 DNA follows: TGCGCCAGCAGCGAGGGCCTTTGGGGGGATAACAATGAGCAGTTCTTC. As protein: CASSEGLWGDNNEQFF.

The rearrangement uses TRBV4-1 and TRBJ2-7, with 12 positions matching TRBD1. The germline V gene encodes CDR1 MGHRA and CDR2 YSYEKL. The V gene end was trimmed by 3 bases and the J gene end by 2 bases; junction bases not matched to a gene: 8. There are 17 residues in the CDR3. CDR3 nucleotides: TGCGCCAGCAGCCAGCGGTCTCGGGACAGGGGGCCCTACGAGCAGTACTTC. This gives the protein CASSQRSRDRGPYEQYF.

The chain is built from TRBV27 and TRBJ1-2, with D possibly TRBD1 on 5 matching bases. The CDR3 has 15 residues. Trimming pared 6 bases from V and 3 bases from J, leaving 17 bases between. Germline CDR1 MNHEY, CDR2 SMNVEV (reference sequence). In DNA, the CDR3 is TGTGCCAGCAGCTCGGGACTGAGGGTAGACTATGGCTACACCTTC. It specifies CASSSGLRVDYGYTF.

J is TRBJ1-1 and V is TRBV5-1; 9 nucleotides agree with TRBD1. In germline, CDR1 is SGHRS, CDR2 YFSETQ. The CDR3 covers 18 residues. V dropped 0 bases and J dropped 1; count of bases not matched to a gene: 10. CDR3 residues: CASSLVSFGQGSNTEAFF. The CDR3 coding sequence is TGCGCCAGCAGCTTGGTAAGCTTCGGACAGGGGTCGAACACTGAAGCTTTCTTT.

The gene calls are TRBV4-1 and TRBJ1-1, with TRBD1 as a possible D gene (5 bases). CDR1 is MGHRA and CDR2 is YSYEKL in the germline V gene. The CDR3 length is 17 residues. V lost 5 bases, J lost 3 bases, and 22 bases lay in between. The CDR3 DNA reads TGCGCCAGCAGCTACTTGGCCAGGATTGAAGGGGACACTGAAGCTTTCTTT. Encoded protein: CASSYLARIEGDTEAFF.

This clone showed up just a few times. The V gene is TRBV25-1, the J gene TRBJ1-2; D might be TRBD1 (6 bases). Trimming took off 4 bases at V and 8 bases at J, with 11 bases between the two ends. Per the germline V gene, CDR1 is MGHDK and CDR2 is SYGVNS. The CDR3 runs to 12 residues. CDR3 sequence (DNA): TGTGCCAGCAGTGCAGGGGCGCGGGGCTACACCTTC. This sequence encodes CASSAGARGYTF.

V and J are TRBV28 and TRBJ1-5; 9 bases match TRBD1. Germline CDR1 is MDHEN and CDR2 is SYDVKM. This CDR3 is built from 15 residues. Unmatched junction bases numbered 5, after V lost 7 bases and J lost 1 base. The CDR3 region is CASKLGTGSNQPQHF. The CDR3 bases are TGTGCCAGCAAGTTAGGGACAGGGAGCAATCAGCCCCAGCATTTT.

The chain combines TRBV19 with TRBJ2-2; TRBD1 matches at 8 bases. Per germline, CDR1 LNHDA and CDR2 SQIVND (reference sequence). The CDR3 length is 16 residues. V lost 6 bases and J lost 6; bases outside the gene matches: 12. The CDR3 region is CASRTSSGGAAGELFF. CDR3 in DNA: TGTGCCAGTAGGACGTCGTCAGGGGGCGCGGCCGGGGAGCTGTTTTTT. Full variable domain (missing parts from reference TRBV19 and TRBJ2-2): DGGITQSPKYLFRKEGQNVTLSCEQNLNHDAMYWYRQDPGQGLRLIYYSQIVNDFQKGDIAEGYSVSREKKESFPLTVTSAQKNPTAFYLCASRTSSGGAAGELFFGEGSRLTVL.

V and J are TRBV18 and TRBJ2-3, with D possibly being TRBD2 (6 bases). CDR3 size: 15 residues. The germline V gene has CDR1 KGHSH and CDR2 LQKENI. The V end was cut by 3 bases, the J end by 2 bases, with 12 bases between. CDR3 nucleotide sequence: TGTGCCAGCTCACCCTCGGGACTTTCCACAGATACGCAGTATTTT. Amino acid sequence: CASSPSGLSTDTQYF.

The chain has TRBV5-4 and TRBJ2-1; TRBD2 agrees at 9 bases. Germline CDR1 SGHNT, CDR2 YYREEE (reference sequence). The CDR3 spans 15 residues. Trimming took 3 bases from V and 8 from J; bases not matched to a gene: 9. CDR3 bases: TGTGCCAGCAGCTATCCAGGCGGGGGGGCCTATGAGCAGTTCTTC. Translating gives CASSYPGGGAYEQFF.

The V call is TRBV7-6, the J call TRBJ2-7; TRBD2 matches at 9 bases. The CDR3 totals 15 residues. With 1 base clipped from V and 4 bases from J, the junction kept 5 bases outside the gene matches. Germline CDR1 reads SGHVS; CDR2 reads FNYEAQ. The CDR3 DNA reads TGTGCCAGCAGCTTAGGGGTAGCGGGGGTATACGAGCAGTACTTC. Translating it yields CASSLGVAGVYEQYF.

This sequence joins TRBV27 and TRBJ2-1, with a tentative D call TRBD2 (7 bases). Germline CDR1 is MNHEY and CDR2 is SMNVEV (reference sequence). V dropped 5 bases and J dropped 5 bases, with 10 bases sitting between them. The CDR3 is 13 amino acids. CDR3 nucleotides: TGTGCCAGCAGTCAAGGGGGGGACAATGAGCAGTTCTTC. Its translation: CASSQGGDNEQFF.

The gene calls are TRBV6-1 and TRBJ1-1, with 10 bases aligning to TRBD1. Germline V gives CDR1 MNHNS, CDR2 SASEGT. Trimming at V came to 2 bases and at J to 11 bases, leaving 8 bases not matched to a gene. This CDR3 has 14 amino acids. DNA for the CDR3: TGTGCCAGCAGTGAATTTGGACAGGGGGTCGAGGCTTTCTTT. It specifies CASSEFGQGVEAFF.

Written as DNA, the CDR3 is TGTGCCAGCAGGCCCCCACTAGCGGGAGGGGACACCGGGGAGCTGTTTTTT. Translation: CASRPPLAGGDTGELFF. The rearrangement links TRBV27 to TRBJ2-2; 13 bases line up with TRBD2. The CDR3 extends over 17 amino acids. J lost 3 bases, V lost 6 bases, and 7 bases had no gene match. From germline, CDR1 is MNHEY and CDR2 SMNVEV (reference sequence).

This sequence joins TRBV28 and TRBJ2-7, with 14 bases lining up with TRBD2. The CDR3 loop spans 19 amino acids. Trimming removed 6 bases from V and 3 bases from J; junction bases left unmatched: 16. Per germline, CDR1 MDHEN and CDR2 SYDVKM. The CDR3 loop reads CASSPRRGLAGAELYEQYF. The DNA of the CDR3 is TGTGCCAGCAGCCCCCGGCGGGGACTAGCGGGAGCCGAACTCTACGAGCAGTACTTC. The full variable domain, in which reference TRBV28 and TRBJ2-7 provide the parts outside the CDR3, is DVKVTQSSRYLVKRTGEKVFLECVQDMDHENMFWYRQDPGLGLRLIYFSYDVKMKEKGDIPEGYSVSREKKERFSLILESASTNQTSMYLCASSPRRGLAGAELYEQYFGPGTRLTVT.

CDR3 region: CASSLGGGGHLSEQYF. DNA for the CDR3: TGTGCCAGCAGCTTAGGGGGGGGCGGACACTTATCCGAGCAGTACTTC. This rearrangement joins TRBV11-2 to TRBJ2-7; TRBD2 is a possible D gene (7 bases). V was cut by 1 base and J by 6 bases, with 19 bases left in between. Germline loops: CDR1 SGHAT, CDR2 FQNNGV. The CDR3 has 16 amino acids.

This sequence joins TRBV4-1 and TRBJ2-2; D uncertain. The CDR3 runs 13 residues. Looked up from germline, CDR1 is MGHRA and CDR2 is YSYEKL. The V end was cut by 3 bases, the J end by 7 bases, with 9 bases between. The CDR3 loop reads CASSQERYGELFF. The DNA for the CDR3 is TGCGCCAGCAGCCAGGAGAGGTACGGGGAGCTGTTTTTT.

To note about this clone: The identical CDR3 is also encoded by other nucleotide sequences in the sample. This chain uses TRBV19 with TRBJ2-7; 8 bases line up with TRBD1. Germline assignment: CDR1 LNHDA and CDR2 SQIVND (reference sequence). This CDR3 comprises 14 residues. V dropped 6 bases and J dropped 2; count of bases not matched to a gene: 6. CDR3 sequence (DNA): TGTGCCAGTAGCCCAGGACAGGGAGCCTACGAGCAGTACTTC. Translating gives CASSPGQGAYEQYF.

V gene TRBV18 combines with J gene TRBJ2-7; D is possibly TRBD2 (6 bases). The CDR3 covers 14 residues. CDR1 is KGHSH and CDR2 is LQKENI in the germline V gene. Trimming shortened V by 0 bases and J by 3 bases, and 9 bases separated the two germline ends. CDR3 residues: CASSPPAGLYEQYF. The CDR3 region has the DNA TGTGCCAGCTCACCACCAGCGGGCCTCTACGAGCAGTACTTC. The full variable domain, completed using reference TRBV18 and TRBJ2-7, is NAGVMQNPRHLVRRRGQEARLRCSPMKGHSHVYWYRQLPEEGLKFMVYLQKENIIDESGMPKERFSAEFPKEGPSILRIQQVVRGDSAAYFCASSPPAGLYEQYFGPGTRLTVT.

V is TRBV6-6 and J is TRBJ2-6, with TRBD1 matching over 7 bases. CDR1 is MNHNY, CDR2 SVGAGI, per germline (reference sequence). CDR3 length equals 15 residues. V shed 5 bases and J 6 bases; nucleotides not matched to a gene: 7. The CDR3 protein is CASSPQGRQANVLTF. Written as DNA, the CDR3 is TGTGCCAGCAGTCCACAGGGGCGTCAGGCCAACGTCCTGACTTTC.

This chain connects TRBV30 to TRBJ2-2, with a possible D match to TRBD2 (7 bases). With 3 bases removed from V and 3 bases from J, the gap between germline ends came to 14 bases. CDR3 length: 15 residues. Germline CDR1 GTSNPN, CDR2 SVGIG (reference sequence). The CDR3, as DNA: TGTGCCTGGAGCTTGGGGGGGCGGCACACCGGGGAGCTGTTTTTT. It yields the protein CAWSLGGRHTGELFF.

This chain connects TRBV28 to TRBJ1-2, with a weak D call TRBD1 (6 bases). The V and J ends lost 4 bases and 3 bases respectively, with 15 bases between them. Per germline, CDR1 MDHEN and CDR2 SYDVKM. CDR3 size: 15 residues. CDR3 nucleotide sequence: TGTGCCAGCAGTTCCCCCAACCAGGGGTACTATGGCTACACCTTC. Translation gives CASSSPNQGYYGYTF.

The chain carries TRBV29-1 and TRBJ1-2, with a weak D call TRBD1 (5 bases). Trimming shortened V by 4 bases and J by 5 bases, and 14 bases separated the two germline ends. The CDR3 runs 13 residues. Germline assignment: CDR1 SQVTM and CDR2 ANQGSEA. The CDR3 DNA sequence: TGCAGCGTTGTCCGGACTGGGGGGTATGGCTACACCTTC. It is translated as CSVVRTGGYGYTF.

This clone was detected only once. The chain joins TRBV19 to TRBJ1-1; 10 bases map to TRBD1. Trimming at V came to 3 bases and at J to 0 bases, leaving 4 bases not matched to a gene. The CDR3 sequence is 16 residues long. CDR1 LNHDA and CDR2 SQIVND come from the germline V gene (reference sequence). The CDR3 nucleotides read TGTGCCAGTAGTATGGGGACAGGGGTCATGAACACTGAAGCTTTCTTT. Amino acid sequence: CASSMGTGVMNTEAFF.

The chain is built from TRBV2 and TRBJ1-4, with 8 bases that match TRBD1. The germline V gene has CDR1 SNHLY and CDR2 FYNNEI. The V segment lost 6 bases and the J segment 5 bases; nucleotides outside the gene matches: 11. The CDR3 extends over 16 amino acids. CDR3: CASRPRGLRANEKLFF. The CDR3 nucleotides are TGTGCCAGCAGGCCCAGGGGGCTACGGGCGAATGAAAAACTGTTTTTT.